The source of this TCR beta chain is a study of shared clonotypes between healthy human individuals. Study-level results: Researchers found naive subsets generally carried larger estimated richness than memory subsets.

In germline, CDR1 is SGHAT, CDR2 FQNNGV. This CDR3 is built from 15 residues. J lost 3 bases, V lost 5 bases, and 6 bases had no gene match. As concerns this clone: The antigen is undetermined.

Sequenced by immunoSEQ multiplex PCR; TCRdb stores in-frame clones only, minus some. There are around 1.9 million clones in the sample; 90% to 95% occur only once, and under 2% lies in the top ten. CD8 cells classed as naive were CD45RO-negative and positively selected for CCR7, excluding terminally differentiated effector memory CD45RA+ cells. The source is a man aged 18 to 30 in good health. Some clones in this sample may be carry-over from other donors' samples. V usage is TRBV11-2 and J usage is TRBJ2-1; 8 bases are shared with TRBD2. Input material: naive CD8+ T cells from PBMCs. This CDR3 reads CASSRSGTGYNEQFF. In DNA, the CDR3 is TGTGCCAGCAGCCGTAGCGGGACCGGCTACAATGAGCAGTTCTTC.